Shown below are 6 T cell receptor beta chains from a single sample sequenced in a study of T cell responses to AZD1222 COVID-19 vaccine. The repertoire was sequenced with immunoSEQ multiplex PCR; TCRdb's copy has only in-frame clones and lacks some. Here the sample spans roughly 100,000 clones, 65% to 85% being singletons. Specimen: peripheral blood, collected 28 days after the second AZD1222 dose. The receptors originated from an adult who received the AZD1222 COVID-19 vaccine.

This chain links TRBV5-6 with TRBJ1-3; D not resolved. The CDR3 runs to 14 residues. Germline values: CDR1 SGHDT, CDR2 YYEEEE. The germline V and J ends were trimmed by 3 bases and 0 bases, with 7 bases remaining between them. The CDR3 region has the DNA TGTGCCAGCAGCTCGGGGTACTCTGGAAACACCATATATTTT. It yields the protein CASSSGYSGNTIYF.

This chain joins TRBV7-6 and TRBJ1-2, with D uncertain. This CDR3 region has 15 residues. With 1 base removed from V and 5 bases from J, the gap between germline ends came to 14 bases. Germline values: CDR1 SGHVS, CDR2 FNYEAQ. CDR3 DNA: TGTGCCAGCAGCTTAGAGGCAGGTACTCGATATGGCTACACCTTC. It translates to CASSLEAGTRYGYTF.

The chain carries TRBV2 and TRBJ1-2, with 9 bases lining up with TRBD1. Germline values: CDR1 SNHLY, CDR2 FYNNEI. The CDR3 consists of 14 residues. The V segment lost 4 bases and the J segment 6 bases; nucleotides outside the gene matches: 6. As DNA, the CDR3 is TGTGCCAGCAGTGTAACAGGACAGGGGAATGGCTACACCTTC. It translates to CASSVTGQGNGYTF.

This clone was observed a handful of times. The genes are TRBV3-1 (or the pseudogene TRBV3-2) and TRBJ1-2; a weak D match, TRBD1 (5 bases). CDR1 is LGHDT and CDR2 is YNNKEL in the germline V gene (reference sequence). V lost 7 bases to trimming and J lost 5 bases, with 8 bases between them. There are 11 residues in the CDR3. For the CDR3, the DNA is TGTGCCAGCATGGGGGGGTATGGCTACACCTTC. Its translation is CASMGGYGYTF.

J is TRBJ1-2 and V is TRBV7-9; the D is unclear. The CDR3 loop spans 14 amino acids. Trimming took 3 bases from V and 3 from J, leaving 11 bases between them. Looked up from germline, CDR1 is SEHNR and CDR2 is FQNEAQ (reference sequence). The CDR3 is CASSFDAGDYGYTF. The CDR3 DNA follows: TGTGCCAGCAGCTTCGACGCCGGGGACTATGGCTACACCTTC. The full variable domain, completed using reference TRBV7-9 and TRBJ1-2, is DTGVSQNPRHKITKRGQNVTFRCDPISEHNRLYWYRQTLGQGPEFLTYFQNEAQLEKSRLLSDRFSAERPKGSFSTLEIQRTEQGDSAMYLCASSFDAGDYGYTFGSGTRLTVV.

Relative to its sample, this clone is medium-sized. The same CDR3 is also encoded by other DNA sequences in this sample. The chain recombines TRBV15 with TRBJ1-2; maybe TRBD1 (5 bases). This CDR3 is 14 amino acids long. CDR1 is LNHNV, CDR2 YYDKDF, per germline (reference sequence). V was trimmed by 6 bases and J by 4 bases, leaving 15 bases between them. DNA of the CDR3: TGTGCCACCAGGCCGGGTGGGGACCCCTATGGCTACACCTTC. Residues: CATRPGGDPYGYTF. The entire variable domain, with the rest obtained from reference TRBV15 and TRBJ1-2, is as follows: DAMVIQNPRYQVTQFGKPVTLSCSQTLNHNVMYWYQQKSSQAPKLLFHYYDKDFNNEADTPDNFQSRRPNTSFCFLDIRSPGLGDTAMYLCATRPGGDPYGYTFGSGTRLTVV.